This record looks at one TCR beta chain sequence and its context. This receptor's antigen is unknown. No much larger clonotype is one base removed from it; base qualities were not supplied. RNA was extracted with the RNeasy kit and about 0.5 to 1 ug was reverse transcribed using random hexamers. The immunoSEQ multiplex PCR assay, which covers 54 Vbeta and 13 Jbeta segments, was used to amplify TCR beta CDR3 regions. To correct PCR amplification bias, a synthetic template baseline was used for both primer optimization and computational correction. The authors processed their data as follows. Reads were annotated to V, D and J genes per IMGT and analyzed with immunoSEQ Analyzer, keeping only productive sequences. Clonality was calculated as one minus the Shannon entropy normalized by log2 of the number of productive unique sequences. For each patient and control, public and private clones were evaluated among the 100 most prevalent clones. Clones were defined as Susac-specific when absent from the healthy and MS cohorts, from some 1,100 published viral clones and from other ImmuneACCESS disease sequences. The public sequencing data were trimmed at Q25 with fastp and processed into clonotypes with MiXCR by TCRdb, which kept only in-frame beta chains. Each CDR3 protein gets just one entry, which takes the most common genes and DNA from the rows behind it. The V and J calls follow TCRdb's processing rather than the paper's. The sample yields about 210,000 distinct CDR3 sequences; nearly 97% were counted once. Roughly 0.09% of the sample rests with the top ten.

High-throughput TCR beta sequencing profiled peripheral blood CD8+ and CD4+ T cells from healthy donors, Susac syndrome patients and multiple sclerosis patients. Treatment-naive patients with stable or active relapsing-remitting disease fulfilling revised McDonald criteria were used as multiple sclerosis controls. Bulk CD8+ and CD4+ T cells were purified magnetically by negative isolation, whereas CD8+ TEMRA cells were enriched by FACS. Blood was collected in EDTA tubes and processed within 24 hours, with PBMCs isolated through density gradient centrifugation. PBMCs intended for TCR sequencing were frozen in liquid nitrogen and were later thawed in a 37 degrees C water bath. Purity of sorted or isolated CD4+, CD8+ and CD8+ TEMRA cells was at least 90%. The data were taken from a study of CD8 T cells in Susac syndrome (dated by TCRdb to about 2019). Background on the whole study: Repertoire sequencing was used to test whether CD8+ T cell activation and differentiation in Susac syndrome was antigen driven.

The germline V and J ends show losses of 3 bases and 2 bases respectively, and no gene match explains 7 bases of the junction. The CDR3 holds 16 amino acids from the cysteine to the phenylalanine. The kept DNA is CDR3 alone, 48 bases in frame from the first base. The germline V gene (reference sequence) yields PRHDT for CDR1 and FYEKMQ for CDR2. The investigation overall reported the following: The study acknowledged that relatively few individuals were included in the TCR sequencing and HLA analysis.

The sample taken for sequencing was CD4+ T cells from PBMCs. The chain uses TRBV13 and TRBJ2-3; a stretch of 8 junction bases matches TRBD2. The TCR originated in a human donor with multiple sclerosis. DNA sequence: TGTGCCAGCAGCTTTAGTATCGGGGGGGACACAGATACGCAGTATTTT. It specifies CASSFSIGGDTDTQYF. With all but the CDR3 taken from the reference TRBV13 and TRBJ2-3 genes, the full variable domain is: AAGVIQSPRHLIKEKRETATLKCYPIPRHDTVYWYQQGPGQDPQFLISFYEKMQSDKGSIPDRFSAQQFSDYHSELNMSSLELGDSALYFCASSFSIGGDTDTQYFGPGTRLTVL.